What follows is one TCR beta chain and its context. These data come from a study of blood T cell repertoires in COVID-19. For the study at large: COVID-19 samples collected from the United States, Italy and Spain covered acute and convalescent phases.

For recovered donors of Cohort 3, there were two negative PCRs, clearance, or symptom resolution. The authors' processing: The assay estimated nucleated cells by amplifying reference gene primers. Method: immunoSEQ multiplex PCR; TCRdb's copy keeps in-frame clones and lacks some. V and J calls plus clone size are reproduced from that table; the DNA served to infer D and trimming. The data show 200,000 to 250,000 clones, 84% seen once. J gave up 4 bases and V 3 bases, and 6 bases lay outside the gene matches. The CDR3 is made up of 18 amino acids. The germline CDR1 and CDR2 sequences are LNHDA and SQIVND (reference sequence).

Sequencing input: PBMCs or T cells enriched from blood (not recorded which). This TCR was recovered from a man between 60 and 75 years old who had recovered from COVID-19. V gene TRBV19 combines with J gene TRBJ2-1, with 16 nucleotides matching TRBD2. The CDR3 spells CASSIQGTSGGAYNEQFF. In DNA, the CDR3 is TGTGCCAGTAGTATTCAGGGGACTAGCGGGGGGGCGTACAATGAGCAGTTCTTC.